This passage covers 25 T cell receptor beta chains from one sample sequenced in a study of blood T cell repertoires in COVID-19. The protocol was immunoSEQ multiplex PCR, while the TCRdb copy is restricted to in-frame clones and leaves out a portion. The sample lists approximately 150,000 clones, around 83% occurring once. The material sequenced was peripheral blood. The receptors were sampled from a man between 25 and 39 years old with COVID-19, enrolled during active disease.

This clone was seen ten or more times. The chain links TRBV2 to TRBJ2-5; 7 bases fit TRBD2. This CDR3 contains 14 residues. V trimming: 2 bases; J trimming: 4 bases; junction bases outside the gene matches: 4. In germline, CDR1 is SNHLY, CDR2 FYNNEI. CDR3 protein: CASSETSSGETQYF. The CDR3 DNA follows: TGTGCCAGCAGTGAAACGTCTAGCGGAGAGACCCAGTACTTC.

The rearrangement uses TRBV7-3 and TRBJ2-3, with 9 bases matching TRBD2. Germline CDR1 is SGHTA and CDR2 is FQGTGA. The CDR3 runs to 15 residues. V lost 5 bases and J lost 2; bases outside the gene matches: 5. In DNA form, the CDR3 reads TGTGCCAGCAGCCCAACTAGCGGGCCCACAGATACGCAGTATTTT. It is translated as CASSPTSGPTDTQYF.

This chain joins TRBV23-1 and TRBJ2-4, with D maybe TRBD1 (5 bases). TRBV23-1 is an ORF for which the function is uncertain. CDR3 length equals 16 residues. V shed 0 bases and J shed 2 bases, with 11 bases lying between them. The CDR3 region has the DNA TGCGCCAGCAGTCAATCGGGAAGGGGCACCAAAAACATTCAGTACTTC. Its protein product is CASSQSGRGTKNIQYF.

V usage is TRBV7-3 and J usage is TRBJ2-1; maybe TRBD2 (5 bases). Trimming removed 8 bases at V and 5 bases at J, with 16 bases between. The CDR3 length is 14 residues. Germline CDR1 SGHTA, CDR2 FQGTGA. CDR3 residues: CASQNHPGNNEQFF. As DNA, the CDR3 is TGTGCCAGCCAAAACCACCCGGGGAACAATGAGCAGTTCTTC.

The chain joins TRBV7-2 to TRBJ2-1; TRBD2 is a possible D gene (6 bases). CDR3 length equals 16 residues. Germline V gives CDR1 SGHTA, CDR2 FQGNSA. V was trimmed by 2 bases and J by 2 bases, leaving 13 bases between them. The CDR3: CASSLSGSGAYNEQFF. The CDR3, as DNA: TGTGCCAGCAGCTTATCTGGGTCGGGGGCCTACAATGAGCAGTTCTTC. The variable domain in full, with the rest retrieved from reference TRBV7-2 and TRBJ2-1, is GAGVSQSPSNKVTEKGKDVELRCDPISGHTALYWYRQSLGQGLEFLIYFQGNSAPDKSGLPSDRFSAERTGGSVSTLTIQRTQQEDSAVYLCASSLSGSGAYNEQFFGPGTRLTVL.

This chain connects TRBV6-5 to TRBJ2-1; D perhaps matches TRBD2 (6 bases). The ends were cut back, 7 bases at V and 4 bases at J, with 14 bases in the middle. CDR3 length equals 14 residues. From germline, CDR1 is MNHEY and CDR2 SVGAGI. The CDR3 nucleotides read TGTGCCAGCAAGCGGTCGGCGGGGTACAATGAGCAGTTCTTC. Amino acids: CASKRSAGYNEQFF.

The chain couples TRBV30 to TRBJ1-1, with D possibly being TRBD1 (6 bases). V was trimmed by 0 bases and J by 10 bases, leaving 18 bases between them. Germline V lookup: CDR1 GTSNPN, CDR2 SVGIG (reference sequence). The CDR3 sequence is 14 residues long. The CDR3, as DNA: TGTGCCTGGAGTGTACAGGGAGGGTTCGGGACAGCTTTCTTT. Protein product: CAWSVQGGFGTAFF.

This clone showed up just a few times. The gene calls are TRBV29-1 and TRBJ2-2; tentative D call: TRBD1 (5 bases). The CDR3 is 12 residues long. With 5 bases removed from V and 5 bases from J, the gap between germline ends came to 9 bases. The germline gives CDR1 SQVTM, CDR2 ANQGSEA. This chain's CDR3 is CSVLGRTGELFF. CDR3 sequence (DNA): TGCAGCGTTCTGGGGCGGACCGGGGAGCTGTTTTTT.

This clone showed up just once. This chain connects TRBV3-1 (or the pseudogene TRBV3-2) to TRBJ2-1; 13 bases map to TRBD2. CDR1 is LGHDT, CDR2 YNNKEL, per germline (reference sequence). V shed 3 bases and J 3 bases; nucleotides not matched to a gene: 11. There are 19 residues in the CDR3. Here the CDR3 DNA reads TGTGCCAGCAGCCAGGTGGGGGGACTAGCGGGATCCGGCTACAATGAGCAGTTCTTC. Translation: CASSQVGGLAGSGYNEQFF.

The CDR3 DNA follows: TGCGCCAGCAGCTTGGCCGGGACTAGCGCGAGTACTAACACAGATACGCAGTATTTT. It translates to CASSLAGTSASTNTDTQYF. This chain uses TRBV5-1 with TRBJ2-3, with 10 positions matching TRBD2. V shed 0 bases, J shed 2 bases, and the junction held 12 bases outside the gene matches. The CDR3 has 19 residues. The germline V gene has CDR1 SGHRS and CDR2 YFSETQ.

The rearrangement uses TRBV5-1 and TRBJ2-3; tentatively, D is TRBD1 (6 bases). This CDR3 has 13 residues. The V gene lost 7 bases and the J gene lost 3 bases, with 12 bases spanning the gap. Looked up from germline, CDR1 is SGHRS and CDR2 is YFSETQ. The CDR3: CASYQDSTDTQYF. In DNA form, the CDR3 reads TGCGCCAGCTACCAGGACAGTACAGATACGCAGTATTTT.

The chain has TRBV5-6 and TRBJ1-6, with 7 bases matching TRBD1. Germline assignment: CDR1 SGHDT and CDR2 YYEEEE. CDR3 length equals 16 residues. The J segment lost 7 bases and the V segment lost 5 bases, leaving 12 bases of the junction unmatched. CDR3 nucleotides: TGTGCCAGCAGGCCATACAGGGGAGGCGAGAATTCACCCCTCCACTTT. This encodes CASRPYRGGENSPLHF.

On this clone: With a much larger clone just one base away, this may be a read error. This sample also contains other DNA sequences that code for the same CDR3. CDR3 in DNA: TGTGCCAGCAGACGGGACTTGCAAGAGACCCAGTACTTC. It encodes CASRRDLQETQYF. V gene TRBV6-6 combines with J gene TRBJ2-5; TRBD2 might be the D (6 bases). CDR1 and CDR2 from the germline V gene are MNHNY and SVGAGI (reference sequence). The CDR3 contains 13 residues. V was cut by 6 bases and J by 2 bases, with 10 bases left in between.

This chain joins TRBV29-1 and TRBJ2-7; 10 nucleotides align to TRBD1. V shed 6 bases and J 7 bases; nucleotides not matched to a gene: 12. CDR1 is SQVTM, CDR2 ANQGSEA, per germline. CDR3 size: 14 residues. Here the CDR3 DNA reads TGCAGCGTCAGAAGGGGGACAGGGGATCTGGAGCAGTACTTC. Translated: CSVRRGTGDLEQYF.

The rearrangement uses TRBV27 and TRBJ1-5, with 7 bases aligning to TRBD1. J gave up 3 bases and V 4 bases, and 9 bases lay outside the gene matches. Germline CDR1 is MNHEY and CDR2 is SMNVEV (reference sequence). This CDR3 spans 16 amino acids. The CDR3 loop is CASSSLRGTVNQPQHF. The CDR3 nucleotides are TGTGCCAGCAGTTCTCTCCGCGGGACAGTCAATCAGCCCCAGCATTTT.

The chain couples TRBV4-3 to TRBJ2-3; 9 bases are a match to TRBD2. The V gene's germline CDR1 is LGHNA and CDR2 YSLEER. The CDR3 totals 16 residues. The junction had 5 bases not matched to a gene; V was cut back by 0 bases and J by 4 bases. The CDR3 loop reads CASSQEAGGGADTQYF. CDR3 in DNA: TGCGCCAGCAGCCAAGAGGCGGGAGGGGGGGCAGATACGCAGTATTTT.

CDR3 coding DNA: TGTGCCAGCAGCTTAAGCAGGGGGCAATACGAGCAGTACTTC. Its protein product is CASSLSRGQYEQYF. This sequence joins TRBV7-6 and TRBJ2-7; 8 bases match TRBD1. With V trimmed by 2 bases and J by 4 bases, 4 bases remained unmatched. CDR1 and CDR2 from the germline V gene are SGHVS and FNYEAQ. The CDR3 totals 14 residues.

The chain recombines TRBV28 with TRBJ2-1, with 7 positions matching TRBD2. Losses at the gene ends were 5 bases for V and 3 bases for J; bases not matched to a gene: 10. The CDR3 length is 16 residues. Germline V CDR1 and CDR2: MDHEN, SYDVKM. CDR3 coding DNA: TGTGCCAGCAGTGAAAGAAGCGGGAATAGCTACAATGAGCAGTTCTTC. It codes for CASSERSGNSYNEQFF.

The rearrangement joins TRBV27 to TRBJ1-3, with TRBD1 matching over 8 bases. Germline V CDR1 and CDR2: MNHEY, SMNVEV (reference sequence). This CDR3 region has 15 residues. V lost 2 bases to trimming and J lost 0 bases; unmatched junction nucleotides: 0. CDR3 residues: CASSLQGASGNTIYF. CDR3 in DNA: TGTGCCAGCAGTTTACAGGGGGCCTCTGGAAACACCATATATTTT.

J is TRBJ2-1 and V is TRBV19; TRBD2 matches 10 bases. This CDR3 has 16 amino acids. Germline CDR1 is LNHDA and CDR2 is SQIVND (reference sequence). The J segment lost 7 bases and the V segment lost 10 bases, leaving 16 bases of the junction unmatched. CDR3 sequence: CATTRASGRQMNEQFF. The DNA for the CDR3 is TGTGCCACAACCCGGGCTAGCGGGAGACAGATGAATGAGCAGTTCTTC.

This clone occurred once. J is TRBJ1-1 and V is TRBV2; a weak D match, TRBD1 (5 bases). Looked up from germline, CDR1 is SNHLY and CDR2 is FYNNEI. V was trimmed by 5 bases and J by 6 bases, leaving 16 bases between them. The CDR3 has 14 amino acids. In nucleotides, the CDR3 is TGTGCCAGCAGTCGAAAACGACAGTTCCCTGAAGCTTTCTTT. It specifies CASSRKRQFPEAFF.

The chain combines TRBV11-2 with TRBJ2-3; TRBD2 matches 7 bases. V was pared by 2 bases and J by 4 bases, with 9 bases of the junction left unmatched. Germline CDR1 SGHAT, CDR2 FQNNGV. This CDR3 has 16 residues. The CDR3: CASSLSSGFSADTQYF. In DNA, the CDR3 is TGTGCCAGCAGCTTAAGTAGCGGGTTCTCGGCAGATACGCAGTATTTT.

Here the CDR3 reads CASSLGLASNEQFF. The CDR3 bases are TGTGCCAGCAGCCTTGGACTAGCTTCCAATGAGCAGTTCTTC. The J gene is TRBJ2-1, the V gene TRBV3-1 (or the pseudogene TRBV3-2); TRBD2 matches 8 bases. Losses at the gene ends were 4 bases for V and 6 bases for J; bases not matched to a gene: 5. Germline values: CDR1 LGHDT, CDR2 YNNKEL (reference sequence). This CDR3 has 14 residues.

The chain combines TRBV10-1 with TRBJ2-1; TRBD2 aligns across 13 bases. CDR1 and CDR2 from the germline V gene are WNHNN and SYGVQD (reference sequence). The V segment lost 8 bases and the J segment 6 bases; nucleotides outside the gene matches: 7. CDR3 length: 15 amino acids. The CDR3 sequence: CASRAGTSGTNEQFF. CDR3 coding DNA: TGCGCCAGCCGTGCCGGGACTAGCGGGACCAATGAGCAGTTCTTC.

The chain joins TRBV2 to TRBJ1-4; no reliable D call. This CDR3 region has 13 residues. V lost 5 bases and J lost 8, with 12 bases in between. Germline V lookup: CDR1 SNHLY, CDR2 FYNNEI. CDR3 sequence (DNA): TGTGCCAGCAGTTTCGGACCGGGAGAAAAACTGTTTTTT. Its protein is CASSFGPGEKLFF.